This section outlines one TCR beta chain sequence together with its context. The sample comes from a study of blood T cell repertoires in COVID-19. Sequencing used immunoSEQ multiplex PCR; TCRdb keeps in-frame clones, though not all of them. The sample lists some 45,000 clones; around 90% were seen once. The sample was peripheral blood. This receptor was taken from a human donor with active COVID-19. The donor label of this sample is uncertain.

The CDR3 DNA reads as TGTGCCAGCAGCCCGGGACGTAAAGGGGACTCCCCCCTCCACTTT. Translating gives CASSPGRKGDSPLHF. The chain uses TRBV5-4 and TRBJ1-6; weak D call: TRBD1 (5 bases). Germline V lookup: CDR1 SGHNT, CDR2 YYREEE (reference sequence). Trimming removed 4 bases at V and 13 bases at J, with 21 bases between. This CDR3 is built from 15 residues.